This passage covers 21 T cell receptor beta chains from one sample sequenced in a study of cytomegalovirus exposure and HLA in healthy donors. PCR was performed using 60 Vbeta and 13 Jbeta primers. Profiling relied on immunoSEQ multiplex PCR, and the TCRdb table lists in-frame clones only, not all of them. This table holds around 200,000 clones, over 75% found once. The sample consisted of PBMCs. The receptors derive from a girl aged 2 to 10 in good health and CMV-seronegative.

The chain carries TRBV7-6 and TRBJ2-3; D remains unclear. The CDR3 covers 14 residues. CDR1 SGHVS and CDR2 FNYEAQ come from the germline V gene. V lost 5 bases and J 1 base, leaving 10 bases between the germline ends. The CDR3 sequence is CASSLFFGTDTQYF. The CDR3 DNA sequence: TGTGCCAGCAGCCTTTTCTTTGGCACAGATACGCAGTATTTT.

The chain's CDR3 is CASSVVQGLTDTQYF. The DNA of the CDR3 is TGTGCCAGCAGCGTAGTGCAGGGACTCACAGATACGCAGTATTTT. The chain links TRBV9 to TRBJ2-3; perhaps TRBD2 as D (6 bases). With 0 bases removed from V and 2 bases from J, the gap between germline ends came to 10 bases. Germline V gives CDR1 SGDLS, CDR2 YYNGEE. CDR3 length: 15 residues.

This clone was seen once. In DNA, the CDR3 is TGCGCCAGCAGTGGGACAGGCACTGAAGCTTTCTTT. Its translation is CASSGTGTEAFF. The chain combines TRBV10-1 with TRBJ1-1, with 7 bases lining up with TRBD1. The ends lost 4 bases at V and 4 bases at J; junction bases unmatched: 0. The CDR3 is 12 residues long. The germline V gene encodes CDR1 WNHNN and CDR2 SYGVQD (reference sequence).

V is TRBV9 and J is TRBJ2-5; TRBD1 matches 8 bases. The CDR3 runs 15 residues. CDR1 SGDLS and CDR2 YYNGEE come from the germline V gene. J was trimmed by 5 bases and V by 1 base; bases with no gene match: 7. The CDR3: CASSVTSTGAETQYF. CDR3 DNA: TGTGCCAGCAGCGTAACGTCGACAGGGGCGGAGACCCAGTACTTC. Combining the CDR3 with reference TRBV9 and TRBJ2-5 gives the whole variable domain DSGVTQTPKHLITATGQRVTLRCSPRSGDLSVYWYQQSLDQGLQFLIQYYNGEERAKGNILERFSAQQFPDLHSELNLSSLELGDSALYFCASSVTSTGAETQYFGPGTRLLVL.

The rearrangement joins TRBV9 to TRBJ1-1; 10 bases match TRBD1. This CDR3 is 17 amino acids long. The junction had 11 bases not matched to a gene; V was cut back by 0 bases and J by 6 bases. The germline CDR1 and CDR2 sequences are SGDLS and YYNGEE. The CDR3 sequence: CASSVDPRQGATAEAFF. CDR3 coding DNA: TGTGCCAGCAGCGTAGACCCCCGACAGGGGGCGACGGCTGAAGCTTTCTTT.

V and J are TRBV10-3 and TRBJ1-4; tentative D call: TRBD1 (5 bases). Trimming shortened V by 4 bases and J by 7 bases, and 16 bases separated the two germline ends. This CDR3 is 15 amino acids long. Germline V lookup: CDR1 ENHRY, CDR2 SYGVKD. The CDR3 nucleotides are TGTGCCATCAGTGGTTCTTGGGGCGTGGGTGAAAAACTGTTTTTT. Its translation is CAISGSWGVGEKLFF.

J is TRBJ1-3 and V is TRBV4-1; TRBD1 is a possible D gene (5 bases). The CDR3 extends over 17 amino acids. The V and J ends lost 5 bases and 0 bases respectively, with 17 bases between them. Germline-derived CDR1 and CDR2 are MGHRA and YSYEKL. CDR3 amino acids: CASSTGHPLSSGNTIYF. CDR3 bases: TGCGCCAGCAGCACCGGACACCCTCTCAGCTCTGGAAACACCATATATTTT.

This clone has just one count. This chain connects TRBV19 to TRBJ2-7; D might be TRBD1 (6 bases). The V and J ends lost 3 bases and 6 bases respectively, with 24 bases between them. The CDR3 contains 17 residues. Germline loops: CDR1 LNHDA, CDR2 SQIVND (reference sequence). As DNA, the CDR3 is TGTGCCAGTAGTATGGGAATTGGGTCGGGACATTCGATCGAGCAGTACTTC. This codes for CASSMGIGSGHSIEQYF.

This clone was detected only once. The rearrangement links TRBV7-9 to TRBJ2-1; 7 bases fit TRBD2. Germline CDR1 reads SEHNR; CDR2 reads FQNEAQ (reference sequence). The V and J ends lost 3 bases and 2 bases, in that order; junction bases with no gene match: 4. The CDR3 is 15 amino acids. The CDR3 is CASSFPGGTYNEQFF. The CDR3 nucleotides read TGTGCCAGCAGCTTTCCCGGGGGGACCTACAATGAGCAGTTCTTC.

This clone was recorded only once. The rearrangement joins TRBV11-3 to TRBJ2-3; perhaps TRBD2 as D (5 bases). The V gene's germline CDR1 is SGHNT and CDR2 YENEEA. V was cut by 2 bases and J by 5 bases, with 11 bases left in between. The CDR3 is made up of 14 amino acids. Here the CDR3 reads CASSLLGRGDTQYF. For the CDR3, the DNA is TGTGCCAGCAGCTTATTAGGACGGGGAGATACGCAGTATTTT.

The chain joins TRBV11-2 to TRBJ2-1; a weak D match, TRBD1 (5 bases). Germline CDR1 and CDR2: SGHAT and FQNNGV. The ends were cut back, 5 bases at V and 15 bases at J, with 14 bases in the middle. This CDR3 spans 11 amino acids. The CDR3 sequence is CASSSHRIRFF. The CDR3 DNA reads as TGTGCCAGCAGCAGCCACAGGATTCGGTTCTTC. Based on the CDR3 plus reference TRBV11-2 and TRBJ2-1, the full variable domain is EAGVAQSPRYKIIEKRQSVAFWCNPISGHATLYWYQQILGQGPKLLIQFQNNGVVDDSQLPKDRFSAERLKGVDSTLKIQPAKLEDSAVYLCASSSHRIRFFGPGTRLTVL.

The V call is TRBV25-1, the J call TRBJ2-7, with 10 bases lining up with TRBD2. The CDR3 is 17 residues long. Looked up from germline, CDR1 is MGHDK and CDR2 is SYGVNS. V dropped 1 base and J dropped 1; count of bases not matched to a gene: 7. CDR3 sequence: CASSESPSGSQSYEQYF. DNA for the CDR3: TGTGCCAGCAGTGAATCCCCTAGCGGGAGTCAGTCCTACGAGCAGTACTTC.

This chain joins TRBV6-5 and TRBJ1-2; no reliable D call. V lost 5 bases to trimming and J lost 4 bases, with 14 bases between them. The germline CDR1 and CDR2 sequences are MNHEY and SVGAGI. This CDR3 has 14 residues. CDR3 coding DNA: TGTGCCAGCAGTCCCCCCGGGATACCCTATGGCTACACCTTC. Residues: CASSPPGIPYGYTF.

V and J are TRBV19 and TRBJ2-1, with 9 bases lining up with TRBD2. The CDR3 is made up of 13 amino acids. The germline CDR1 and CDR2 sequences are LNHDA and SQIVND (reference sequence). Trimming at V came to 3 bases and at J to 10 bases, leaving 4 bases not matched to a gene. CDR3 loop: CASSMGAGGEQFF. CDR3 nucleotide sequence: TGTGCCAGTAGTATGGGAGCGGGGGGCGAGCAGTTCTTC.

In DNA, the CDR3 is TGTGCCACCAGCGAGGACAGGATTGCGCTCGGAGCTTTCTTT. Translating it yields CATSEDRIALGAFF. The chain carries TRBV6-1 and TRBJ1-1, with 7 bases fitting TRBD1. J lost 10 bases, V lost 10 bases, and 18 bases had no gene match. Germline CDR1 and CDR2: MNHNS and SASEGT. This CDR3 is built from 14 residues.

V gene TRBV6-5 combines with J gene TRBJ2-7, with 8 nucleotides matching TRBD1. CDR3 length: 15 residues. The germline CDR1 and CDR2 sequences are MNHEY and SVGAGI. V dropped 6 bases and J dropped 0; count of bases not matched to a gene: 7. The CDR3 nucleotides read TGTGCCAGCAGGGCCCTGGGACAGGACTCCTACGAGCAGTACTTC. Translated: CASRALGQDSYEQYF.

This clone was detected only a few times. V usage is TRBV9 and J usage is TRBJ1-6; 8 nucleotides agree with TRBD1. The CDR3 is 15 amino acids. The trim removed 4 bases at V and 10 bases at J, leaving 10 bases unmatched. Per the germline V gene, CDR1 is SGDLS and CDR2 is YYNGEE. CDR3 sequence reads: CASSPTDRARSPLHF. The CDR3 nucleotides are TGTGCCAGCAGCCCTACGGACAGGGCCCGGTCACCCCTCCACTTT.

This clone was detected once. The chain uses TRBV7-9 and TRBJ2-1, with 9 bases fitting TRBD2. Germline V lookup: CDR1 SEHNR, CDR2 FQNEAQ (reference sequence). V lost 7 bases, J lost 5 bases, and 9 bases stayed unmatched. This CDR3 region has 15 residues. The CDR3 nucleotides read TGTGCCAGCATTTGGGTAGCGGGGGCCAACAATGAGCAGTTCTTC. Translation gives CASIWVAGANNEQFF.

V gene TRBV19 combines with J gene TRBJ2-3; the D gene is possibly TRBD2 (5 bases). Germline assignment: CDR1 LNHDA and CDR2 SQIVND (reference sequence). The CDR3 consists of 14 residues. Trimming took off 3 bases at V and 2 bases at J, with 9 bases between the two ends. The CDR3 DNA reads TGTGCCAGTAGTATGCGGGTGGCCACAGATACGCAGTATTTT. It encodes CASSMRVATDTQYF.

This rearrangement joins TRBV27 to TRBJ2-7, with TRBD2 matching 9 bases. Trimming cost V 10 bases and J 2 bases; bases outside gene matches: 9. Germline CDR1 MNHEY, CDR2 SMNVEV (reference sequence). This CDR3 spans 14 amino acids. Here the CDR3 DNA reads TGTGCCATACGTCGGGCGGGAGGGCCCTACGAGCAGTACTTC. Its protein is CAIRRAGGPYEQYF.

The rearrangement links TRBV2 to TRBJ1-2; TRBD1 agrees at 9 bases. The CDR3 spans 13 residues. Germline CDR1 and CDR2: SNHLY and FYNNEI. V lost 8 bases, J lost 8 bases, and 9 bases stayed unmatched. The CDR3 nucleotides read TGTGCCAGCCAGGGACAGGGCTTTTGGGGCTACACCTTC. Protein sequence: CASQGQGFWGYTF.